This passage covers 19 T cell receptor beta chains from one sample sequenced in a study of T-cell memory formation after mild COVID-19. One entry per CDR3 protein, called by TCRdb with MiXCR from the 5' RACE reads. This table holds 380,000 or so distinct CDR3 sequences, approximately 15% found once. The specimen was PBMCs or a T cell subset sorted from them (not recorded which). All receptors derive from a man younger than 35 who had mild COVID-19 (a few samples of this study predate the infection). Cell type and time point are not known.

This clonotype has ten or more counts. The chain has TRBV5-1 and TRBJ2-5; tentatively, D is TRBD1 (6 bases). This CDR3 region has 14 residues. V was cut by 0 bases and J by 1 base, with 7 bases left in between. Germline V gene data show CDR1 as SGHRS and CDR2 as YFSETQ. The CDR3 nucleotides read TGCGCCAGCAGCTTGGGGACAGCCCAAGAGACCCAGTACTTC. Translation: CASSLGTAQETQYF.

The rearrangement links TRBV27 to TRBJ1-5, with D unclear. From germline, CDR1 is MNHEY and CDR2 SMNVEV (reference sequence). The length of the CDR3 is 12 residues. The V and J ends lost 4 bases and 7 bases respectively, with 8 bases between them. CDR3 sequence: CASSYHGQPQHF. Here the CDR3 DNA reads TGTGCCAGCAGTTATCATGGCCAGCCCCAGCATTTT.

Ten or more counts support this clonotype. The J gene is TRBJ2-1, the V gene TRBV24-1; the match to TRBD1 covers 7 bases. The V and J ends lost 1 base and 7 bases, in that order; junction bases with no gene match: 3. The CDR3 consists of 14 residues. CDR1 is KGHDR, CDR2 SFDVKD, per germline. CDR3 bases: TGTGCCACCAGTGATTTAGGCAGGGGGAATGAGCAGTTCTTC. Protein: CATSDLGRGNEQFF.

V is TRBV9 and J is TRBJ1-1; the D is unclear. Germline CDR1 reads SGDLS; CDR2 reads YYNGEE. CDR3 length equals 14 residues. Trimming stripped 0 bases from V and 2 bases from J, with 8 bases between. CDR3 coding DNA: TGTGCCAGCAGCGTAGGAGCCAGTAACACTGAAGCTTTCTTT. Amino acids: CASSVGASNTEAFF.

The chain uses TRBV6-5 and TRBJ2-2; TRBD1 matches 9 bases. V lost 3 bases and J lost 3; bases outside the gene matches: 2. The CDR3 contains 15 residues. Germline CDR1 and CDR2: MNHEY and SVGAGI. The DNA for the CDR3 is TGTGCCAGCAGTTATTGGACAGGGGACACCGGGGAGCTGTTTTTT. The encoded protein is CASSYWTGDTGELFF.

A few counts support this clonotype. The chain carries TRBV7-8 and TRBJ2-7; 8 nucleotides agree with TRBD1. The CDR3 is made up of 15 amino acids. The V and J ends lost 5 bases and 5 bases, in that order; junction bases with no gene match: 11. Looked up from germline, CDR1 is SGHVS and CDR2 is FQNEAQ. As DNA, the CDR3 is TGTGCCAGCAGCCCTAGGACAGGGAATAGCCACGAGCAGTACGTC. Amino acids: CASSPRTGNSHEQYV.

Comments on this clonotype: With a much larger clone just one base away, this may be a read error. The V and J genes are TRBV6-4 and TRBJ2-3; 13 bases are a match to TRBD2. The germline V gene has CDR1 MRHNA and CDR2 SNTAGT. The CDR3 runs to 15 residues. The CDR3, as DNA: TGTGCCAGCAGTGGGACTAGCGGGGGCACAGATACGCAGGATTTT. Amino acids: CASSGTSGGTDTQDF.

This clonotype has more than one count but fewer than ten. V gene TRBV20-1 combines with J gene TRBJ2-7, with 9 bases lining up with TRBD1. Germline CDR1 is DFQATT and CDR2 is SNEGSKA (reference sequence). CDR3 size: 12 residues. V was clipped by 6 bases and J by 3 bases; unmatched bases: 3. CDR3: CSAGDRDYEQYV. The CDR3 region has the DNA TGCAGTGCGGGGGACAGGGACTACGAGCAGTACGTC.

This chain uses TRBV5-1 with TRBJ1-5; D not resolved. Germline V gene sequence: CDR1 SGHRS, CDR2 YFSETQ. The germline V and J ends were trimmed by 4 bases and 2 bases, with 16 bases remaining between them. This CDR3 is 16 amino acids long. CDR3 bases: TGCGCCAGCAGCCTGTCTGGCCCTGGGGGCAATCAGCCCCAGCATTTT. Protein: CASSLSGPGGNQPQHF.

The chain links TRBV24-1 to TRBJ2-5, with D possibly being TRBD1 (7 bases). V gave up 5 bases and J gave up 5 bases, with 14 bases separating them. Germline CDR1 reads KGHDR; CDR2 reads SFDVKD. The CDR3 runs to 14 residues. The CDR3 loop reads CATSGPGGSETQYF. The CDR3 DNA follows: TGTGCCACCAGTGGTCCAGGGGGGTCGGAGACCCAGTACTTC.

V gene TRBV7-8 combines with J gene TRBJ1-6; 9 bases match TRBD1. Unmatched junction bases numbered 4, after V lost 3 bases and J lost 7 bases. Germline CDR1 and CDR2: SGHVS and FQNEAQ. CDR3 length: 15 residues. CDR3 residues: CASSLTDRGNSPLHF. In DNA form, the CDR3 reads TGTGCCAGCAGCTTGACGGACAGGGGCAATTCACCCCTCCACTTT. Supplemented by reference TRBV7-8 and TRBJ1-6, the full variable domain reads GAGVSQSPRYKVAKRGQDVALRCDPISGHVSLFWYQQALGQGPEFLTYFQNEAQLDKSGLPSDRFFAERPEGSVSTLKIQRTQQEDSAVYLCASSLTDRGNSPLHFGNGTRLTVT.

The chain combines TRBV7-6 with TRBJ2-3; 9 bases are shared with TRBD1. This CDR3 has 15 amino acids. The germline gives CDR1 SGHVS, CDR2 FNYEAQ. The ends lost 4 bases at V and 2 bases at J; junction bases unmatched: 4. The CDR3 DNA reads as TGTGCCAGCAGCTGGACAGGGGTCGTCACAGATACGCAGTATTTT. Amino acid sequence: CASSWTGVVTDTQYF.

This clonotype was counted many times. The genes are TRBV5-1 and TRBJ2-7, with no clear D. The germline V gene encodes CDR1 SGHRS and CDR2 YFSETQ. Trimming removed 7 bases at V and 2 bases at J, with 16 bases between. The length of the CDR3 is 14 residues. The CDR3 reads CASGSGDFTYEQYF. The CDR3 nucleotides read TGCGCCAGCGGATCGGGCGATTTCACCTACGAGCAGTACTTC.

This clonotype was seen a handful of times. The rearrangement joins TRBV15 to TRBJ2-7; unclear D gene. Germline CDR1 and CDR2: LNHNV and YYDKDF (reference sequence). Trimming removed 1 base from V and 3 bases from J, with 7 bases in between. This CDR3 region has 13 residues. CDR3 sequence: CATSRGGRYEQYF. CDR3 coding DNA: TGTGCCACCAGCAGAGGCGGCCGCTACGAGCAGTACTTC.

The rearrangement links TRBV7-2 to TRBJ2-6; 10 bases agree with TRBD1. Germline V gene data show CDR1 as SGHTA and CDR2 as FQGNSA. V lost 3 bases to trimming and J lost 4 bases; unmatched junction nucleotides: 9. This CDR3 contains 18 residues. CDR3 sequence (DNA): TGTGCCAGCAGCTTGAGGGGACAGGGGCGGACCGGGGCCAACGTCCTGACTTTC. It codes for CASSLRGQGRTGANVLTF.

This clonotype showed up many times. V and J are TRBV4-3 and TRBJ2-5; no reliable D call. The CDR3 runs to 13 residues. The ends were cut back, 2 bases at V and 5 bases at J, with 9 bases in the middle. The germline CDR1 and CDR2 sequences are LGHNA and YSLEER. For the CDR3, the DNA is TGCGCCAGCAGCCAAAGGGTGGGCGAGACCCAGTACTTC. It specifies CASSQRVGETQYF.

This clonotype was counted many times. This rearrangement joins TRBV20-1 to TRBJ2-7, with D uncertain. The CDR3 runs to 14 residues. Per the germline V gene, CDR1 is DFQATT and CDR2 is SNEGSKA (reference sequence). V lost 3 bases and J 4 bases, leaving 16 bases between the germline ends. The CDR3 DNA reads TGCAGTGCTAGTGACCGGATTAACCCTTACGAGCAGTACGTC. Translating gives CSASDRINPYEQYV.

The V gene is TRBV18, the J gene TRBJ1-1; no firm D call. Germline lookup yields CDR1 KGHSH and CDR2 LQKENI. The V end lost 3 bases, the J end lost 1 base, and 9 bases lay between the germline ends. This CDR3 has 14 residues. CDR3: CASSPSWRNTEAFF. The CDR3 bases are TGTGCCAGCTCACCCTCGTGGCGGAACACTGAAGCTTTCTTT. Combining the CDR3 with reference TRBV18 and TRBJ1-1 gives the whole variable domain NAGVMQNPRHLVRRRGQEARLRCSPMKGHSHVYWYRQLPEEGLKFMVYLQKENIIDESGMPKERFSAEFPKEGPSILRIQQVVRGDSAAYFCASSPSWRNTEAFFGQGTRLTVV.

This clonotype was observed at least ten times. The V call is TRBV5-1, the J call TRBJ1-5; no reliable D call. The CDR3 has 13 amino acids. From germline, CDR1 is SGHRS and CDR2 YFSETQ. Trimming left V 1 base short and J 7 bases short, with 9 bases between. The CDR3 region is CASSLFGEQPQHF. In nucleotides, the CDR3 is TGCGCCAGCAGCTTGTTCGGGGAACAGCCCCAGCATTTT.